This entry lists 18 T cell receptor beta chains sequenced from one sample in a study of blood T cell repertoires in COVID-19. Data came from immunoSEQ multiplex PCR; TCRdb stores just in-frame clones and leaves some out. The sample comprises about 170,000 clones, approximately 84% of which are singletons, and 5.5% to 8.5% rests with the top ten. Sequencing was performed on PBMCs or T cells enriched from blood (not recorded which). The receptors were gathered from a woman aged 45-65 years who had recovered from COVID-19.

This chain joins TRBV9 and TRBJ2-1, with D hard to call. Germline V gene data show CDR1 as SGDLS and CDR2 as YYNGEE. The length of the CDR3 is 16 residues. Trimming shortened V by 0 bases and J by 1 base, and 11 bases separated the two germline ends. CDR3 in DNA: TGTGCCAGCAGCGTAGGAGCCGAGATTTCCTACAATGAGCAGTTCTTC. This translates into CASSVGAEISYNEQFF.

This chain joins TRBV7-8 and TRBJ2-1; 16 bases align to TRBD2. The V and J ends lost 5 bases and 6 bases, in that order; junction bases with no gene match: 10. CDR1 and CDR2 (germline): SGHVS, FQNEAQ. This CDR3 has 18 residues. CDR3 nucleotide sequence: TGTGCCAGCAGCCTAAGCACCGGGACTAGCGGGAGGGCCAATGAGCAGTTCTTC. This sequence encodes CASSLSTGTSGRANEQFF.

The CDR3 region is CASSLARQTETQYF. The CDR3 nucleotides read TGCGCCAGCAGCTTGGCCCGACAGACGGAGACCCAGTACTTC. The chain employs TRBV5-1 and TRBJ2-5; the D gene is possibly TRBD1 (5 bases). Germline CDR1 SGHRS, CDR2 YFSETQ. The CDR3 covers 14 residues. Trimming took off 0 bases at V and 5 bases at J, with 11 bases between the two ends.

The J gene is TRBJ1-1, the V gene TRBV5-6; no clear D gene. CDR3 length equals 15 residues. Germline V lookup: CDR1 SGHDT, CDR2 YYEEEE. V shed 2 bases and J shed 0 bases, with 11 bases lying between them. CDR3 residues: CASSFPNLLNTEAFF. In DNA, the CDR3 is TGTGCCAGCAGCTTCCCAAACTTGTTGAACACTGAAGCTTTCTTT.

The sample holds many counts of this clone. CDR3: CASSLNGGSSYNEQFF. CDR3 bases: TGTGCCAGCAGCTTAAACGGCGGGAGCTCCTACAATGAGCAGTTCTTC. The rearrangement uses TRBV7-8 and TRBJ2-1; TRBD2 agrees at 7 bases. V lost 2 bases to trimming and J lost 0 bases; unmatched junction nucleotides: 4. CDR1 and CDR2 from the germline V gene are SGHVS and FQNEAQ. The CDR3 contains 16 residues.

The count of this clone is one. The rearrangement links TRBV6-5 to TRBJ1-5; D is undetermined. The germline V gene has CDR1 MNHEY and CDR2 SVGAGI. Trimming shortened V by 4 bases and J by 9 bases, and 13 bases separated the two germline ends. This CDR3 has 13 residues. CDR3 protein: CASSLGLLSPQHF. The CDR3 DNA reads TGTGCCAGCAGTTTAGGACTGCTCTCGCCCCAGCATTTT.

J is TRBJ1-2 and V is TRBV19; 8 positions match TRBD1. The V and J ends lost 1 base and 6 bases, in that order; junction bases with no gene match: 4. The CDR3 is made up of 14 amino acids. The germline V gene encodes CDR1 LNHDA and CDR2 SQIVND (reference sequence). This CDR3 is CASSIARGRNGYTF. In DNA, the CDR3 is TGTGCCAGTAGTATAGCCAGGGGGCGAAATGGCTACACCTTC.

This chain connects TRBV14 to TRBJ2-3, with D maybe TRBD2 (5 bases). The CDR3 loop spans 15 amino acids. In germline, CDR1 is SGHDN, CDR2 FVKESK. Trimming cost V 4 bases and J 6 bases, with 17 bases left between them. In DNA form, the CDR3 reads TGTGCCAGCAGCCCGACCCGTCTGCCGGGGGATACGCAGTATTTT. Translation: CASSPTRLPGDTQYF.

The chain combines TRBV27 with TRBJ2-7, with D possibly being TRBD1 (6 bases). CDR3 length equals 16 residues. CDR1 and CDR2 (germline): MNHEY, SMNVEV (reference sequence). Deletions cut 5 bases from V and 2 bases from J, with 19 bases between. CDR3 in DNA: TGTGCCAGCAGTCCACTGGCCGGGACATTCCCCTACGAGCAGTACTTC. Translation: CASSPLAGTFPYEQYF.

About this clone itself: The junction shows a germline mismatch at one end, possibly a read error. The CDR3 loop reads CASREGGWTDTQYF. CDR3 DNA sequence: TGTGCCAGCAGGGAAGGGGGCTGGACAGATACGCAGTATTTT. This rearrangement joins TRBV6-1 to TRBJ2-3, with TRBD1 identical over 7 bases. This CDR3 has 14 amino acids. Germline CDR1 and CDR2: MNHNS and SASEGT.

The table lists this clone with a few counts. The chain employs TRBV24-1 and TRBJ1-4; 7 nucleotides align to TRBD1. CDR3 length: 16 amino acids. With 8 bases clipped from V and 4 bases from J, the junction kept 12 bases outside the gene matches. Looked up from germline, CDR1 is KGHDR and CDR2 is SFDVKD. DNA for the CDR3: TGTGCCACCATCCCGGGACAGTGGGAGGATAATGAAAAACTGTTTTTT. It yields the protein CATIPGQWEDNEKLFF.

This sequence joins TRBV3-1 (or the pseudogene TRBV3-2) and TRBJ2-1, with 9 bases lining up with TRBD2. V shed 5 bases and J 5 bases; nucleotides not matched to a gene: 10. CDR3 size: 16 residues. Germline lookup yields CDR1 LGHDT and CDR2 YNNKEL (reference sequence). CDR3 region: CASSDGGTSFNNEQFF. As DNA, the CDR3 is TGTGCCAGCAGCGACGGCGGGACTAGCTTTAACAATGAGCAGTTCTTC.

The J gene is TRBJ2-7, the V gene TRBV30; 8 bases agree with TRBD1. Germline CDR1 is GTSNPN and CDR2 is SVGIG (reference sequence). The CDR3 runs to 13 residues. The junction had 5 bases not matched to a gene; V was cut back by 4 bases and J by 3 bases. CDR3 DNA sequence: TGTGCCTGGACTGGACAGGGTATCTACGAGCAGTACTTC. The encoded protein is CAWTGQGIYEQYF.

This clone was detected a few times. This sequence joins TRBV5-1 and TRBJ1-2; the D is unclear. Germline CDR1 and CDR2: SGHRS and YFSETQ. Trimming took off 4 bases at V and 3 bases at J, with 13 bases between the two ends. The CDR3 runs 14 residues. The CDR3 here is CASSAAGGYYGYTF. CDR3 bases: TGCGCCAGCAGCGCAGCCGGAGGCTACTATGGCTACACCTTC.

The V call is TRBV12-3 or TRBV12-4, the J call TRBJ2-3, with D perhaps matching TRBD1 (6 bases). V lost 6 bases, J lost 7 bases, and 11 bases lay in between. This CDR3 is built from 12 residues. CDR3 in DNA: TGTGCCAGCAGGGGGGACAAGCATACGCAGTATTTT. Translating it yields CASRGDKHTQYF.

The chain joins TRBV30 to TRBJ1-4; 8 bases are shared with TRBD1. Germline values: CDR1 GTSNPN, CDR2 SVGIG (reference sequence). V dropped 2 bases and J dropped 4; count of bases not matched to a gene: 6. The CDR3 runs 15 residues. The CDR3 reads CAWSSWDRNNEKLFF. The CDR3 coding sequence is TGTGCCTGGAGTTCTTGGGACAGGAATAATGAAAAACTGTTTTTT.

V gene TRBV28 combines with J gene TRBJ1-1; D ambiguous. Deletions cut 1 base from V and 1 base from J, with 10 bases between. The germline gives CDR1 MDHEN, CDR2 SYDVKM. This CDR3 has 15 residues. This CDR3 reads CASSLSGRRNTEAFF. The CDR3 nucleotides are TGTGCCAGCAGTTTATCGGGGAGGAGGAACACTGAAGCTTTCTTT.

V gene TRBV2 combines with J gene TRBJ1-1; 9 nucleotides line up with TRBD1. This CDR3 contains 13 residues. V lost 6 bases and J lost 4; bases outside the gene matches: 3. Germline CDR1 is SNHLY and CDR2 is FYNNEI. DNA for the CDR3: TGTGCCAGCAGGAGACAGGGGGGCACTGAAGCTTTCTTT. This encodes CASRRQGGTEAFF.